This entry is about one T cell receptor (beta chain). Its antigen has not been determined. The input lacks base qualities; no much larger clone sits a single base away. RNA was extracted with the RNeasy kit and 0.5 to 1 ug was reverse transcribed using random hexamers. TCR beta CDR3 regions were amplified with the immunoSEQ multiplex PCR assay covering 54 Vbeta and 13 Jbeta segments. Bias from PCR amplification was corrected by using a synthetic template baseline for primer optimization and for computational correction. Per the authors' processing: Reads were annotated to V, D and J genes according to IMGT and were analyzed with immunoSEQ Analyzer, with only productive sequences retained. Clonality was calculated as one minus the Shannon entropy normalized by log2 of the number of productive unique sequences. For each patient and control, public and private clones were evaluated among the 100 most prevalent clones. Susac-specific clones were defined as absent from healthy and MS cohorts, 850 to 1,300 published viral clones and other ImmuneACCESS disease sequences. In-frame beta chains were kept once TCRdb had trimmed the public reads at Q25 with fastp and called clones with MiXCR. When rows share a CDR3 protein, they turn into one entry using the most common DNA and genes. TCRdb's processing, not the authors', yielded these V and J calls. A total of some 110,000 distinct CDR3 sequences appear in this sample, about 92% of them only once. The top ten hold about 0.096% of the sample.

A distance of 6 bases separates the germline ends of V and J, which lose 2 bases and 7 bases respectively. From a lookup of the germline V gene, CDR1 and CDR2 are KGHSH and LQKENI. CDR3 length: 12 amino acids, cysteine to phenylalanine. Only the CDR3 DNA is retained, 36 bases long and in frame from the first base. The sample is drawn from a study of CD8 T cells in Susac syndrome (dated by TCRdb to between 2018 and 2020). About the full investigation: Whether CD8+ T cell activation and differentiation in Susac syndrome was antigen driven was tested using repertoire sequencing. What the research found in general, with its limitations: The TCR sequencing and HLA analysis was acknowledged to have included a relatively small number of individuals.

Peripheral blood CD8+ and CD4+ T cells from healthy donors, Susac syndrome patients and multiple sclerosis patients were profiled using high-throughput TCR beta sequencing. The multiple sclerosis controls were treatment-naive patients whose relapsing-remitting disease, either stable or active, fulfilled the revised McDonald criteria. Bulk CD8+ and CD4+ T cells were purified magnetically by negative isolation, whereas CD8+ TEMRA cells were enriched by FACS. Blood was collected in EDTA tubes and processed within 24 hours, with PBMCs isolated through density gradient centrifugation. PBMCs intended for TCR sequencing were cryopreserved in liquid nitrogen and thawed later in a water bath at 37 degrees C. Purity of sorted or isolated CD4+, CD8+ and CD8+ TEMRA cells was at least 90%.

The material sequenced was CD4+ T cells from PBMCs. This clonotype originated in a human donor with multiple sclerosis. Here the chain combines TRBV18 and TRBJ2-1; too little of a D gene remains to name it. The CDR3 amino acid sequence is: CASSPGVNEQFF. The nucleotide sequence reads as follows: TGTGCCAGCTCACCAGGGGTAAATGAGCAGTTCTTC.